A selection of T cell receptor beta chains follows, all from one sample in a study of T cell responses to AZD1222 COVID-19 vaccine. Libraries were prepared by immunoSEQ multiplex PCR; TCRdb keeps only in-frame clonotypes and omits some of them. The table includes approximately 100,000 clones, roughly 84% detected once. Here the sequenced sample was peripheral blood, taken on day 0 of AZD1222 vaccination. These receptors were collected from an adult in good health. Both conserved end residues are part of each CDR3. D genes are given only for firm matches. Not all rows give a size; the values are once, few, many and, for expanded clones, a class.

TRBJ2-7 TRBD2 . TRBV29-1 TGCAGCGTCACTAGCGGGAGTTACGAGCAGTACTTC CSVTSGSYEQYF
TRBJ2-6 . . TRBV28 TGTGCCAGCAGTTTGAACCCAACAGCAGTCTCTGGGGCCAACGTCCTGACTTTC CASSLNPTAVSGANVLTF
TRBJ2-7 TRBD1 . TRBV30 TGTGCCTGGAGCCGGACAGGGACAGCCTACGAGCAGTACTTC CAWSRTGTAYEQYF
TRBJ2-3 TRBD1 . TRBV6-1 TGTGCCAGCAGTGAAGCGCGAGGACAGGGCTCGTATAATACAGATACGCAGTATTTT CASSEARGQGSYNTDTQYF
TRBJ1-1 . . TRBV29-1 TGCAGCGTTGTTCAGGGTTTGAACACTGAAGCTTTCTTT CSVVQGLNTEAFF
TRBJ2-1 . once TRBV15 TGTGCCACCAGCAGAGATCAGGCGGGTTCCTACAATGAGCAGTTCTTC CATSRDQAGSYNEQFF
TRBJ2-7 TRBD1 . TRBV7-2 TGTGCCAGCAGCTCGACAGGGGCTGGGGAGCAGTACTTC CASSSTGAGEQYF
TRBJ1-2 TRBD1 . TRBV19 TGTGCCAGTAGTGCACAGGGGGCTAACTATGGCTACACCTTC CASSAQGANYGYTF
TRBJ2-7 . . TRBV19 TGTGCCAGTAATCCTCGTGGGTCGAGCGAGCAGTACTTC CASNPRGSSEQYF
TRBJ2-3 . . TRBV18 TGTGCCAGCTCACCACCTCAACCCAACCGGACAGCAAACACAGATACGCAGTATTTT CASSPPQPNRTANTDTQYF
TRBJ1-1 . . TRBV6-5 TGTGCCAGCAGTTACGCCTCGACGGGCTTGAACACTGAAGCTTTCTTT CASSYASTGLNTEAFF
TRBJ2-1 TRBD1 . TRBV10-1 TGCGCCAGCAGTGAGTCGTGGGACAGGGGGCGGACAGCAGGGGATGAGCAGTTCTTC CASSESWDRGRTAGDEQFF
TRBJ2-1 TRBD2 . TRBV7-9 TGTGCCAGCCTCCTGAGGGCTTCGACTAGCGCTAGCTCCTACAATGAGCAGTTCTTC CASLLRASTSASSYNEQFF
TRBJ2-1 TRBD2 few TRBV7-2 TGTGCCAGCAGCTTAGAAGGGACTAGCGGGAGAAGTAATGAGCAGTTCTTC CASSLEGTSGRSNEQFF
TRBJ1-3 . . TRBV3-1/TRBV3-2 TGTGCCAGCAGCCAAGACGCACGACCTGCGCTAGGAAACACCATATATTTT CASSQDARPALGNTIYF
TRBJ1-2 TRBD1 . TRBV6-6 TGTGCCAGCAGTTACTCCGGACAGGAGCGTGGCTACACCTTC CASSYSGQERGYTF
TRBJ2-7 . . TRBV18 TGTGCCAGCTCATTTTCACAGGGAACTTCCTACGAGCAGTACTTC CASSFSQGTSYEQYF
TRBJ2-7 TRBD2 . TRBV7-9 TGTGCCAGCAGCTTAAACAGCGGGATCATATACGAGCAGTACTTC CASSLNSGIIYEQYF
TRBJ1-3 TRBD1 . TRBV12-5 TGTGCTAGTGGTTTGGTGACAGGGAACTCTGGAAACACCATATATTTT CASGLVTGNSGNTIYF
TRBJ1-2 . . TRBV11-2 TGTGCCAGCAGCTTAGAATTGGGGGATGGCTACACCTTC CASSLELGDGYTF
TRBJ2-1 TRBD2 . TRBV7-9 TGTGCCAGCAGCTTGCCGGGACTAGGTATGGGTAATGAGCAGTTCTTC CASSLPGLGMGNEQFF
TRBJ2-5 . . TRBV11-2 TGTGCCAGCAGCAAGAGGGAGACCCAGTACTTC CASSKRETQYF
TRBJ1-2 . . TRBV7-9 TGTGCCAGCAGCTTAGGAACAGTAGCTAACTATGGCTACACCTTC CASSLGTVANYGYTF
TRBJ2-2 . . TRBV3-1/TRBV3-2 TGTGCCAGCAGCCCTCAGAACCGAAACACCGGGGAGCTGTTTTTT CASSPQNRNTGELFF
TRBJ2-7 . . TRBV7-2 TGTGCCAGCAGCCAATCCCTTTCTAGCTCCTACGAGCAGTACTTC CASSQSLSSSYEQYF
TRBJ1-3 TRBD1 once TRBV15 TGTGCCACCAGCAGCGAGGGACAGAGAGGAAACACCATATATTTT CATSSEGQRGNTIYF
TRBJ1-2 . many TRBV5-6 TGTGCCAGCAGCTTTCGGGAAGGCTACACCTTC CASSFREGYTF
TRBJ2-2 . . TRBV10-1 TGCGCCAGCAGTGAGTCCGACAACACCGGGGAGCTGTTTTTT CASSESDNTGELFF
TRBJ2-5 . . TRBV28 TGTGCCAGCAGTACTCCACAGGGGTCAACCGGGACTCGGGGTTCAGAGACCCAGTACTTC CASSTPQGSTGTRGSETQYF
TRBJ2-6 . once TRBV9 TGTGCCAGCTCAACAGATACTGGGGCCAACGTCCTGACTTTC CASSTDTGANVLTF
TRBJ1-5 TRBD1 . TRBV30 TGTGCCTGGGGACAGGGCTCAAAGGGGCCCCAGCATTTT CAWGQGSKGPQHF
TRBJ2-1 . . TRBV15 TGTGCCACCAGCAGAGATCGGGCATTTAGTGAGCAGTTCTTC CATSRDRAFSEQFF
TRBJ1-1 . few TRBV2 TGTGCCAGCAGGCTAGGGAACACTGAAGCTTTCTTT CASRLGNTEAFF
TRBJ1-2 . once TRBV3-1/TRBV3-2 TGTGCCAGCAGCCACCGAAGTCCCCCCGTCTACACCTTC CASSHRSPPVYTF
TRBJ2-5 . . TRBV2 TGTGCCAGCACCGGTGGACCACAAGAGACCCAGTACTTC CASTGGPQETQYF
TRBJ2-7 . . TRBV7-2 TGTGCCAGCAGCAGCCCCGACAGGTACCTCTACGAGCAGTACTTC CASSSPDRYLYEQYF
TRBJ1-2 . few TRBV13 TGTGCCAGCAGCCCCCGGGACAAGCAAAATTATGGCTACACCTTC CASSPRDKQNYGYTF
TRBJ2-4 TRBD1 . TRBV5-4 TGTGCCAGCAGCGGGACAGAGCGGAACATTCAGTACTTC CASSGTERNIQYF
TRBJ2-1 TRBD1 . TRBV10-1 TGCGCCAGCAGTGAGGCCGGGACAGGGAACAATGAGCAGTTCTTC CASSEAGTGNNEQFF
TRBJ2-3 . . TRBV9 TGTGCCAGCAGCGTAGGGAGCGGAAGCACAGATACGCAGTATTTT CASSVGSGSTDTQYF
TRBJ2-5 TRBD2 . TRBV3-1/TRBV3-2 TGTGCCAGCAGCCAACTGATAGCGGGAAGGTACCAAGAGACCCAGTACTTC CASSQLIAGRYQETQYF
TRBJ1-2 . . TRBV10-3 TGTGCCATCGCCCGACAGGTTGGATCCCTAGCTAACTATGGCTACACCTTC CAIARQVGSLANYGYTF
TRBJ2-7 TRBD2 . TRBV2 TGTGCCAGCAGTGAAATACTAGCGGGAGTAAGGGACGAGCAGTACTTC CASSEILAGVRDEQYF
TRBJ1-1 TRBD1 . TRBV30 TGTGCCTTCATACAGGGGGCGGGCACTGAAGCTTTCTTT CAFIQGAGTEAFF
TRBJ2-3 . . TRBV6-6 TGTGCCAGCGCTAGCGCTACAGATACGCAGTATTTT CASASATDTQYF
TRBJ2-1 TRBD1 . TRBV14 TGTGCCAGCAGCCACCCGCGACCGACAGGGCAATACAATGAGCAGTTCTTC CASSHPRPTGQYNEQFF
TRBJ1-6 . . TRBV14 TGTGCCAGCAGCCAAAACTTTGGGTATAATTCACCCCTCCACTTT CASSQNFGYNSPLHF
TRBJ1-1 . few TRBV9 TGTGCCAGCAGCGCGGGACGTATGAACACTGAAGCTTTCTTT CASSAGRMNTEAFF
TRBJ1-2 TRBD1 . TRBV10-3 TGTGCCATCAGCCCGACAGGGTTGGAAGGCTACACCTTC CAISPTGLEGYTF
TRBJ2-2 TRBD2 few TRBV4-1 TGCGCCAGCAGCCAAGAAGGGAGGGCCGGCGGGGAGCTGTTTTTT CASSQEGRAGGELFF
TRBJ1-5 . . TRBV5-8 TGTGCCAGCAGCTTTAGAGATCAGCCCCAGCATTTT CASSFRDQPQHF
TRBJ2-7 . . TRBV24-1 TGTGCCACCAGTGATCGTAAGAGCTCCTACGAGCAGTACTTC CATSDRKSSYEQYF
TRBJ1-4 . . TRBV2 TGTGCCAGCAGTCTCGAAGGGGAGTTTGAAAAACTGTTTTTT CASSLEGEFEKLFF
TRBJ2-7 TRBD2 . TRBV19 TGTGCCAGTAGTAAGACTAGCGGGAGCTCCTACGAGCAGTACTTC CASSKTSGSSYEQYF
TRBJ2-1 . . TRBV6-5 TGTGCCAGCACCCAGGGAGGAGGGTCCTACAATGAGCAGTTCTTC CASTQGGGSYNEQFF